This T cell receptor beta chain was recorded in a study of technical replicates of blood from a handful of donors. Clones were read by immunoSEQ multiplex PCR, and TCRdb kept only the in-frame ones, dropping some. The table lists around 80,000 clones, around 91% of them singletons, with less than 0.5% in the top ten. Germline-derived CDR1 and CDR2 are SGHNT and YYREEE (reference sequence). V was clipped by 4 bases and J by 9 bases; unmatched bases: 7. The CDR3 covers 15 residues. This sequence joins TRBV5-4 and TRBJ2-1; TRBD2 matches 13 bases. The TCR sequence derives from a human donor in good health. The specimen was T cells isolated from PBMCs. The CDR3 sequence is CASSAGLAGRVEQFF. In DNA, the CDR3 is TGTGCCAGCAGCGCGGGACTAGCGGGAAGAGTTGAGCAGTTCTTC.